This T cell receptor (beta chain) was documented in a study of OX40 agonist ivuxolimab in advanced cancers. Study summary: Patients with hepatocellular carcinoma, melanoma, renal cell or head and neck cancer made up the dose-escalation patients. Of mixed ages from about 23 to 79 and averaging 60 years, the group was approximately 84% male. Study-level points and caveats: On average, a greater number of expanded clones characterised CD8+ T cells relative to CD4+. What antigens the expanded peripheral T cells recognized was never established.

The ends were cut back, 3 bases at V and 2 bases at J, with 15 bases in the middle. CDR3 length: 15 residues. In germline, CDR1 is SGHDT, CDR2 YYEEEE. The count of this clone is one. Its antigen is still unknown. Clones were sequenced by immunoSEQ multiplex PCR, and TCRdb holds only the in-frame ones, with some missing. Counted here are 60,000 or so clones, around 92% occurring once; the ten biggest clones make up around 20%. This receptor was identified in an adult with an advanced solid tumor such as melanoma, head and neck, liver or kidney cancer. Source: CD4+ or CD8+ T cells sorted from blood, taken in a trial of the OX40 agonist ivuxolimab. This rearrangement joins TRBV5-6 to TRBJ2-7; possibly TRBD1 for D (6 bases). The CDR3 loop is CASSSPLAGAYEQYF. CDR3 coding DNA: TGTGCCAGCAGCTCCCCCCTAGCAGGGGCCTACGAGCAGTACTTC.